This T cell receptor beta chain appears in the sequencing data of a study of blood T cell repertoires in COVID-19 (dated by TCRdb to the early 2020s). Regarding the study in general: Samples from collaborators originated in the United States, Italy and Spain and spanned both the acute and convalescent phases of COVID-19. A freely available public database, intended as a resource for researchers studying the immune response to SARS-CoV-2, is where the repertoires were released. The dataset comprised deeply sampled blood TCRbeta repertoires from subjects exposed to, actively infected with, or recovered from COVID-19. The prospective study material was composed of cDNA or gDNA derived from T cells, B-cell-depleted T cells, or PBMCs. Sample metadata almost always included a de-identified subject ID, COVID-19 status, age in years and sex. HLA class I and class II types, where available, came from metadata supplied by the sample provider rather than from assay-based typing. The samples were drawn from two sources: the first 160 participants of the ongoing ImmuneRACE study, and over 950 subjects contributed by 6 global collaborators. The paper as a whole reports these results and caveats: The amount of clinical and demographic metadata varied by source and participant and was provided uncurated.

Each collaborating institution followed its own protocols to collect whole blood in K2EDTA tubes. Collaborator samples were shipped for TCRbeta analysis as frozen whole blood, isolated PBMCs, or DNA extracted from either sample type. Counted from cysteine to phenylalanine, this CDR3 has 15 amino acids. Kept here is only the CDR3 DNA, which spans 45 bases and is read in frame from base 1. CDR1 and CDR2 are read off the germline V gene as MNHEY and SVGAGI. V lost 0 bases and J lost 4 bases; the stretch between them is 12 bases long. TCRbeta CDR3 regions were amplified from genomic DNA using the immunoSEQ Assay, a bias-controlled multiplex PCR. The study's processing was this. The number of nucleated cells in each sample was estimated from the amplification of reference gene primers within the assay. Sequence reads were collapsed and filtered to measure the absolute abundance of every unique TCRbeta CDR3 rearrangement. For each sample, productive Simpson clonality was calculated as the square root of Simpson's diversity index across productive rearrangements. TCRdb obtained this table from immuneACCESS and retained in-frame rearrangements with V and J assigned. These tables miss some clones; where compared with another copy, unresolved V genes account for less than half of the shortfall, and the remainder is unexplained. V, J and clone size were drawn from that table, and D and trimming were deduced from the DNA. The sample table shows about 96,000 clones, and roughly 83% are seen once. The ten largest clones take up roughly 17% of the sample.

A word on this clone: Its recognized antigen is unknown. Within one base of it there is no much larger clone, and no base qualities were kept.

The V and J genes are TRBV6-5 and TRBJ1-2; the D gene identity is not certain. The sequence was obtained from a woman aged 55 to 70 with acute or convalescent COVID-19. The sample consisted of peripheral blood. In nucleotides, the sequence is TGTGCCAGCAGTTACTCAGGGCGGGGTACCTATGGCTACACCTTC. Protein translation: CASSYSGRGTYGYTF.